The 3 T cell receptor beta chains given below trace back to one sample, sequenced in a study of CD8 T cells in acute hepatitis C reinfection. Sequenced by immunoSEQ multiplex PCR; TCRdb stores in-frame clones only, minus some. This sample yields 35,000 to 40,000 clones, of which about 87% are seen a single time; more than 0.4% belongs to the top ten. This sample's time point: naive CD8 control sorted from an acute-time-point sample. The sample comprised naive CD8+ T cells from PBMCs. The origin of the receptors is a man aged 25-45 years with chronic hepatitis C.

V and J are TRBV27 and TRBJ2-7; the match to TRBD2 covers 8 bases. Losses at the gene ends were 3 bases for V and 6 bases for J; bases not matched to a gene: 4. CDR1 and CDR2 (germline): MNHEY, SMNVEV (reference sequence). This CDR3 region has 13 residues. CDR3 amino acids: CASSFSGGGEQYF. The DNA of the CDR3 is TGTGCCAGCAGTTTCAGCGGGGGCGGCGAGCAGTACTTC.

CDR3 sequence (DNA): TGTGCCAGCAGCTTTGGACCCAGCAAAGACAATGAGCAGTTCTTC. The encoded protein is CASSFGPSKDNEQFF. The chain links TRBV9 to TRBJ2-1; the D is unclear. Germline V gene data show CDR1 as SGDLS and CDR2 as YYNGEE. This CDR3 comprises 15 residues. V shed 4 bases and J shed 5 bases, with 16 bases lying between them.

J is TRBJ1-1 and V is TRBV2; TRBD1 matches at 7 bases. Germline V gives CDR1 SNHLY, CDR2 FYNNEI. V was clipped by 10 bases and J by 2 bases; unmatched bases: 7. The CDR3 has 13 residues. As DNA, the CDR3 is TGTGCCACCAGGACAGGTATTAACACTGAAGCTTTCTTT. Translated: CATRTGINTEAFF. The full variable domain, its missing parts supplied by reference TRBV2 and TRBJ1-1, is EPEVTQTPSHQVTQMGQEVILRCVPISNHLYFYWYRQILGQKVEFLVSFYNNEISEKSEIFDDQFSVERPDGSNFTLKIRSTKLEDSAMYFCATRTGINTEAFFGQGTRLTVV.